This TCR beta chain comes out of a study of cytomegalovirus exposure and HLA in healthy donors (TCRdb year 2017). Background on the whole study: An earlier analysis of approximately 550 of the donors reported about 290 Gb of sequence data and 100 million to 130 million unique TCR beta sequences from approximately 180 million T cells. Roughly 300 gigabases of sequencing data and approximately 84 million unique TCR sequences were included in an early release covering several hundred HLA-typed donors. Of the 300 to 450 genotyped donors, over 80% were placed in the genetic ancestry cluster associated with self-reported Caucasian donors. The aim of the study was to test whether cataloging public T cell receptors could identify signatures of past pathogen exposure. The study used immunosequencing to profile the T cell repertoires of more than 650 subjects and linked those repertoires to cytomegalovirus serostatus. A separate validation cohort of 100 to 150 different subjects was used in addition to the roughly 720-subject first cohort. To predict cytomegalovirus infection status, the study brought together high-throughput TCR immunosequencing, statistical association of individual TCRs with disease status, and machine learning. A later analysis re-examined previously published TCR beta repertoires from about 670 donors and added high-resolution HLA genotyping to investigate patterns of TCR occurrence. Rather than using new phenotypic data, the later analysis identified candidate immune exposures from TCR beta sequences and from how often those sequences occurred across donors. An earlier analysis of more than 450 of the donors used high-throughput TCR beta sequencing to judge whether each TCR beta V gene segment behaved as functional or pseudogenic. Donor age, sex, ethnicity and CMV serostatus were compiled alongside the repertoire data. In a later genetic analysis, genome-wide SNP genotypes for about 55% of the 666 donors were used, and that subset was treated as a discovery cohort. Every repertoire in the discovery cohort had been generated on one and the same sequencing platform. HLA typing covered class I and class II loci at four-digit resolution. Typing coverage differed by locus: A, B, C, DRB1 and DQB1 were typed in roughly 629-630 donors, DQA1 in 522, DPA1 in nearly 610, and DPB1 in around 490. Four to six DR-DQ haplotypes were handled as single units for association and clustering, since linkage in the cohort was strong. Among about 410 genotyped donors of the cohort, an average of around 240,000 unique TCR beta nucleotide sequences was sequenced per donor, of which roughly 17% were non-productive.

General findings and caveats noted by the study authors: Some IMGT-functional V segments, including TRBV6-2 and TRBV6-3, could not be told apart with the 87-base-pair reads, so those segments were excluded. In the study, roughly 160 TCR beta chains were listed as associated with cytomegalovirus. Linkage disequilibrium might explain the correlated functional status among segregating V segments, but an unknown experimental factor could not be ruled out. According to a later genetic analysis, donors in an Asian-associated ancestry cluster had fewer N-insertions in productive TCRs than the approximately 650-donor mean. A further reported finding was that TCR beta sequences accurately predicted the HLA-A and HLA-B alleles for most subjects in the first cohort. In both the original and validation cohorts, the classifier was reported to diagnose cytomegalovirus status with high specificity and sensitivity. Because HLA typing was unavailable for some donors at each locus, only the typed subset was used in association tests. In a later analysis, TCR association rates were found to vary across HLA loci, with the most associated TCRs seen for DRB1 alleles and the fewest for HLA-C alleles. A later analysis reported that several top co-occurrence clusters appeared linked to parvovirus B19, influenza, CMV and Epstein-Barr virus. At a false discovery rate of 0.05, a later analysis linked 16,951 TCR beta sequences to specific HLA alleles. In an earlier analysis of some 550 of the donors, most TCR beta V segments were observed in productive rearrangements about 90% or about 30% of the time, broadly matching IMGT annotations. Presence/absence analyses assumed roughly uniform sequencing depth across donors, an assumption that may not hold. The only immune exposure information available for the cohort was CMV serostatus. A later analysis found that HLA-associated TCR beta chains were more clonally expanded and had lower generation probabilities than equally common non-associated chains. The earlier analysis of fewer than 750 of the donors excluded some 16 rarely observed V segments, including chromosome 9 orphons, because counts were too low. Assigning TCR associations to individual alleles was difficult when HLA alleles, especially DR and DQ, strongly co-occurred. According to a later analysis, most CMV-associated TCR beta chains appeared to be HLA-restricted, and the HLA associations seemed to be driven largely by CMV exposure. According to the authors, the approach could potentially be generalized to other disease states and immunological phenotypes. An association between a missense DCLRE1C variant and V-gene and J-gene trimming of TCR beta chains was found in a later genetic analysis and replicated in an independent cohort. Most TCR sequences were observed very rarely across donors, whereas some public TCRs were present in many individuals. In this cohort, only TCR beta chains were sequenced, and detectable features were limited by the absence of alpha or paired-chain data. A few of the identified cytomegalovirus-associated TCR beta chains were confirmed in vitro to be specific for cytomegalovirus antigens. A group of highly shared sequence variants was considered likely to be a technical artifact of the sequencing pipeline.

Receptor libraries were prepared by the immunoSEQ multiplex PCR assay. For the multiplex PCR, a mixture combining 60 forward primers for TCR Vbeta segments and 13 reverse primers for TCR Jbeta segments was used. Amplification of the CDR3 region of rearranged TCR beta genes was performed with a multiplex PCR assay on genomic DNA. The Illumina HiSeq System was used to sequence the amplified TCR beta libraries as 87-base-pair reads. In the source study's methods: Across the roughly 600 repertoires, a later analysis counted approximately 75 million unique TCR beta chains, 9.5 million to 13 million of which were shared by at least two donors. To remove PCR and sequencing errors, raw reads were error-corrected and collapsed into unique sequences using a nearest-neighbor algorithm that merged closely related sequences. Alignment of CDR3 sequences to IMGT reference sequences was used to assign V, D and J gene segments. Each retained sequence needed at least a six-nucleotide match to both a V gene segment and a J gene segment. Rearrangements were called productive when the CDR3 lacked stop codons and stayed in frame with V and J; all others were non-productive. Following IMGT convention, CDR3 was defined as the stretch from the second conserved V-encoded cysteine to the conserved J-encoded phenylalanine. In an earlier analysis of 550 to 650 of the donors, sequences lacking an unambiguous match to a single V gene segment were excluded. An earlier analysis of almost 600 of the donors classified V segments as functional when productive rearrangements were above 56.7% and as segregating when the standard deviation between donors was above 5%. A statistical classification framework was built to diagnose cytomegalovirus status from the catalog of TCR beta chain sequences. A later analysis assigned V and J genes by comparing TCR nucleotide sequences with IMGT/GENE-DB human TR gene sequences. Using the TCRdist pipeline, a later analysis assigned CDR3 sequences along with most-parsimonious VDJ recombination scenarios. In a later analysis, each TCR beta chain was defined by its CDR3 amino acid sequence together with its V-gene family, and reads without a unique V-gene family were excluded. In a later analysis, a few hundred highly shared, low-generation-probability nucleotide sequences were removed to address suspected cross-contamination and a sequencing artifact. A later analysis calculated a clonal expansion index for each public chain from normalized within-repertoire ranks of inferred template counts. A later analysis computed generation probabilities with a VDJ recombination model fitted to out-of-frame rearrangements, and checked the results against IGoR. A later analysis scored TCR-TCR, TCR-HLA and TCR-CMV co-occurrence with hypergeometric tests, applying a repertoire-size bias correction to TCR pairs. False discovery rates were estimated in a later analysis by permuting HLA or CMV assignments 20 times. In a later analysis, co-occurring TCRs were grouped using DBSCAN, with TCRdist sequence similarity added in when clustering inside HLA-allele-positive subsets. Repertoires with fewer than 30,000 or more than 120,000 public chains, plus five repertoires with anomalous nucleotide sharing, were excluded from co-occurrence clustering. This is the immuneACCESS table as TCRdb keeps it, with only in-frame sequences that have V and J called. A part of the clones is gone; compared with another copy, unresolved V genes explain less than half, and the rest is unexplained. V and J calls plus clone size are reproduced from that table; the DNA served to infer D and trimming. The table for this sample lists more than 250,000 clones; roughly 90% of them were counted only once. The ten largest clonotypes hold about 2.3% of the sample.

In total, 600 or so healthy bone marrow donors made up the cohort. All cohort members were sampled while nominally healthy, although unrecorded immune exposures were likely present. The donor was CMV seronegative and belonged to the group of 352 seronegative cohort members. Each donor provided a peripheral blood sample, and peripheral blood mononuclear cells were used for TCR beta sequencing. The Qiagen DNeasy Blood Extraction Kit was used to extract genomic DNA from the blood cell samples. The CDR3 spans 19 residues, from the cysteine through the phenylalanine. Kept here is only the CDR3 DNA, which spans 57 bases and is read in frame from base 1. On this clone itself: It lacks a known antigen. No base quality information exists; no much larger clone differs at one position.

Source material: PBMCs. The clonotype was recovered from a woman aged 18 to 35 in good health and CMV-seronegative. The rearrangement joined TRBV21-1 to TRBJ1-5; the table gives TRBD1 as D, unverified against the DNA. TRBV21-1 is a recognized pseudogene. The CDR3 loop reads CASSKDGPDNSDSNQPQHF. The nucleotide sequence reads TGTGCCAGCAGCAAAGATGGCCCTGACAATTCGGATAGCAATCAGCCCCAGCATTTT.